The rows below give T cell receptor beta chains drawn from one sample of a study of technical replicates of blood from a few donors. Repertoires were generated with immunoSEQ multiplex PCR, while TCRdb's copy carries only in-frame clones and drops some. The sample records tens of thousands of clones, 90% to 95% being singletons. Sequenced input: PBMCs. The source is a human donor in good health. Some clones in this sample may be carry-over from other donors' samples. The CDR3 runs from the conserved cysteine through the conserved F or W. D genes are given only for firm matches. Clone size is shown for a subset of rows, as once, few, many or a class of expanded clone.

>NA|TRBV7-9|NA|TRBJ2-7
CASSLGLGILRYEQYF
TGTGCCAGCAGCTTAGGGCTCGGGATACTCCGCTACGAGCAGTACTTC
>NA|TRBV7-3|NA|TRBJ2-3
CASSLTRSGWDTQYF
TGTGCCAGCAGCTTAACTAGGAGTGGGTGGGATACGCAGTATTTT
>NA|TRBV7-2|TRBD1|TRBJ2-5
CASSSGQGAETQYF
TGTGCCAGCAGCTCGGGACAGGGGGCGGAGACCCAGTACTTC
>NA|TRBV7-8|NA|TRBJ1-2
CASSLLRVDGYTF
TGTGCCAGCAGCTTATTGAGGGTGGACGGCTACACCTTC
>NA|TRBV6-6|NA|TRBJ1-2
CASSYSIASNYGYTF
TGTGCCAGCAGTTACTCGATAGCCAGTAACTATGGCTACACCTTC
>NA|TRBV7-2|NA|TRBJ2-1
CASSLIRDRQFF
TGTGCCAGCAGCTTAATTCGAGATAGGCAGTTCTTC
>once|TRBV30|TRBD1|TRBJ1-3
CATGGPGNTIYF
TGTGCTACAGGGGGCCCTGGAAACACCATATATTTT
>NA|TRBV2|NA|TRBJ2-6
CASSEQGFGANVLTF
TGTGCCAGCAGTGAGCAGGGCTTCGGGGCCAACGTCCTGACTTTC
>medium-sized|TRBV7-2|NA|TRBJ1-1
CASNWGPNTEAFF
TGTGCCAGCAACTGGGGGCCGAACACTGAAGCTTTCTTT
>NA|TRBV11-3|TRBD1|TRBJ1-1
CASSYTTGGGTEAFF
TGTGCCAGCAGCTACACTACAGGGGGAGGAACTGAAGCTTTCTTT
>NA|TRBV6-1|NA|TRBJ1-1
CASSELRNTEAFF
TGTGCCAGCAGTGAACTGAGGAACACTGAAGCTTTCTTT
>NA|TRBV30|NA|TRBJ2-5
CAWSVLGGSAETQYF
TGTGCCTGGAGTGTTCTCGGAGGGAGTGCAGAGACCCAGTACTTC
>NA|TRBV7-3|TRBD1|TRBJ2-3
CASSLIGQGSDTQYF
TGTGCCAGCAGCTTAATTGGACAGGGTTCAGATACGCAGTATTTT
>NA|TRBV4-1|NA|TRBJ1-5
CASSRQVGEGQPQHF
TGCGCCAGCAGCCGGCAAGTGGGAGAGGGTCAGCCCCAGCATTTT
>once|TRBV6-1|TRBD2|TRBJ2-5
CASSERSGGAQETQYF
TGTGCCAGCAGTGAAAGGAGCGGGGGGGCCCAAGAGACCCAGTACTTC
>once|TRBV7-9|TRBD2|TRBJ2-2
CASSLGGTSYTGELFF
TGTGCCAGCAGCTTAGGAGGGACTAGTTACACCGGGGAGCTGTTTTTT
>NA|TRBV2|NA|TRBJ1-2
CASREGHTPNYGYTF
TGTGCCAGCAGAGAGGGACATACCCCTAACTATGGCTACACCTTC
>few|TRBV7-8|NA|TRBJ2-1
CASSLVGSGWHYNEQFF
TGTGCCAGCAGCTTAGTTGGTTCGGGATGGCACTACAATGAGCAGTTCTTC
>NA|TRBV4-1|NA|TRBJ2-3
CASSHGQISDTQYF
TGCGCCAGCAGCCACGGACAGATTTCAGATACGCAGTATTTT
>NA|TRBV5-6|TRBD2|TRBJ2-3
CASSLAGTSTDTQYF
TGTGCCAGCAGTCTAGCGGGAACCAGCACAGATACGCAGTATTTT
>NA|TRBV18|NA|TRBJ1-6
CASSTGIDSPLHF
TGTGCCAGCTCAACGGGAATCGATTCACCCCTCCACTTT
>NA|TRBV19|NA|TRBJ2-7
CASSNTGAYEQYF
TGTGCCAGTAGTAATACCGGGGCCTACGAGCAGTACTTC
>NA|TRBV30|NA|TRBJ1-5
CAWSSEDNQPQHF
TGTGCCTGGAGCTCCGAGGACAATCAGCCCCAGCATTTT